The 16 T cell receptor beta chains given below trace back to one sample, sequenced in a study of T cell responses to AZD1222 COVID-19 vaccine. Assay: immunoSEQ multiplex PCR; the TCRdb copy retains only in-frame clones and omits some. The sample yields 150,000 to 180,000 clones, roughly nine tenths seen once. The sequenced sample was peripheral blood, obtained on day 0 of MenACWY control vaccination. The receptor set was obtained from an adult in good health.

Comment on this clone: Relative to the germline gene, one junction end is altered; a read error may explain this. This chain links TRBV10-2 with TRBJ1-5, with D tentatively TRBD1 (6 bases). The CDR3 runs to 18 residues. CDR1 WSHSY and CDR2 SAAADI come from the germline V gene. CDR3 nucleotides: TGCCCCAGCAGTCCCCAGGGGATTGTCGGGTATAGCAATCAGCCCCAGCATTTT. Translated, it gives CPSSPQGIVGYSNQPQHF.

The V call is TRBV19, the J call TRBJ1-5; D might be TRBD1 (6 bases). V shed 7 bases and J shed 3 bases, with 28 bases lying between them. CDR1 LNHDA and CDR2 SQIVND come from the germline V gene (reference sequence). The CDR3 totals 19 residues. This CDR3 is CASTPSQWARQGPNQPQHF. For the CDR3, the DNA is TGTGCCAGTACCCCCTCCCAATGGGCCCGGCAGGGGCCCAATCAGCCCCAGCATTTT.

This rearrangement joins TRBV5-4 to TRBJ2-5; D call uncertain. The CDR3 consists of 15 residues. V gave up 4 bases and J gave up 1 base, with 14 bases separating them. Germline V CDR1 and CDR2: SGHNT, YYREEE (reference sequence). CDR3 protein: CASSPLRGSQETQYF. As DNA, the CDR3 is TGTGCCAGCAGCCCACTCCGTGGGTCCCAAGAGACCCAGTACTTC.

The chain uses TRBV25-1 and TRBJ1-3, with D possibly being TRBD1 (5 bases). From germline, CDR1 is MGHDK and CDR2 SYGVNS. This CDR3 has 15 residues. V shed 3 bases and J shed 12 bases, with 21 bases lying between them. CDR3 nucleotides: TGTGCCAGCAGTGATTCAGGTACGGGGGGGAAGGGCATATATTTT. It codes for CASSDSGTGGKGIYF.

The rearrangement joins TRBV19 to TRBJ2-2; D is tentatively TRBD1 or TRBD2 (5 bases each). The CDR3 runs 17 residues. V was pared by 1 base and J by 4 bases, with 16 bases between. Per germline, CDR1 LNHDA and CDR2 SQIVND (reference sequence). The CDR3, as DNA: TGTGCCAGTAGTATAGGAAGGGGTAGGACTGTCACCGGGGAGCTGTTTTTT. Its protein product is CASSIGRGRTVTGELFF.

J is TRBJ2-7 and V is TRBV6-6; perhaps TRBD1 as D (6 bases). This CDR3 spans 13 amino acids. Trimming took off 5 bases at V and 3 bases at J, with 11 bases between the two ends. Germline V gene sequence: CDR1 MNHNY, CDR2 SVGAGI (reference sequence). The CDR3, as DNA: TGTGCCAGCAGTAACCAACAGGGCTACGAGCAGTACGTC. This gives the protein CASSNQQGYEQYV.

The chain employs TRBV11-2 and TRBJ2-2, with 13 positions matching TRBD2. CDR1 SGHAT and CDR2 FQNNGV come from the germline V gene. The CDR3 runs to 15 residues. The V segment lost 1 base and the J segment 7 bases; nucleotides outside the gene matches: 0. The CDR3 loop is CASSLGLAGGGELFF. CDR3 DNA sequence: TGTGCCAGCAGCTTAGGACTAGCGGGGGGCGGGGAGCTGTTTTTT.

The table lists this clone with a few counts. The gene calls are TRBV30 and TRBJ1-2; no firm D call. The CDR3 spans 14 residues. Germline CDR1 GTSNPN, CDR2 SVGIG (reference sequence). Trimming shortened V by 4 bases and J by 3 bases, and 15 bases separated the two germline ends. For the CDR3, the DNA is TGTGCCTGGACCCCATCCCCCGCAGACTATGGCTACACCTTC. It specifies CAWTPSPADYGYTF.

The chain couples TRBV27 to TRBJ1-2, with TRBD1 matching over 7 bases. CDR1 is MNHEY and CDR2 is SMNVEV in the germline V gene (reference sequence). The trim removed 5 bases at V and 5 bases at J, leaving 14 bases unmatched. This CDR3 spans 16 amino acids. The DNA of the CDR3 is TGTGCCAGCAGTCTCCGGGGACAGACAAATACTTATGGCTACACCTTC. Amino acids: CASSLRGQTNTYGYTF.

The chain carries TRBV24-1 and TRBJ1-2; TRBD1 agrees at 9 bases. Germline-derived CDR1 and CDR2 are KGHDR and SFDVKD. This CDR3 is built from 12 residues. V lost 6 bases to trimming and J lost 8 bases; unmatched junction nucleotides: 3. The CDR3 loop is CATSLDRGGYTF. The CDR3 coding sequence is TGTGCCACCAGTTTGGACAGGGGCGGCTACACCTTC.

This chain connects TRBV25-1 to TRBJ2-2; 9 positions match TRBD1. V dropped 6 bases and J dropped 12; count of bases not matched to a gene: 11. Germline V gene data show CDR1 as MGHDK and CDR2 as SYGVNS. The CDR3 sequence is 14 residues long. Written as DNA, the CDR3 is TGTGCCAGCAGGGACCGCCGGGGGACAGGGAAGCTGTTTTTT. It is translated as CASRDRRGTGKLFF.

This sequence joins TRBV11-1 and TRBJ1-5, with unresolved D. CDR1 and CDR2 from the germline V gene are SGHAT and FQDESV (reference sequence). The CDR3 length is 13 residues. V gave up 1 base and J gave up 5 bases, with 6 bases separating them. CDR3 DNA sequence: TGTGCCAGCAGCTTAGAGGGTGATCAGCCCCAGCATTTT. The encoded protein is CASSLEGDQPQHF.

CDR3 bases: TGTGCCAGCTCACCAGCGGACAGGAACTCTGGAAACACCATATATTTT. It yields the protein CASSPADRNSGNTIYF. The chain employs TRBV18 and TRBJ1-3; 7 nucleotides agree with TRBD1. With 2 bases clipped from V and 0 bases from J, the junction kept 4 bases outside the gene matches. This CDR3 contains 16 residues. Germline CDR1 reads KGHSH; CDR2 reads LQKENI. The entire variable domain, with the rest obtained from reference TRBV18 and TRBJ1-3, is as follows: NAGVMQNPRHLVRRRGQEARLRCSPMKGHSHVYWYRQLPEEGLKFMVYLQKENIIDESGMPKERFSAEFPKEGPSILRIQQVVRGDSAAYFCASSPADRNSGNTIYFGEGSWLTVV.

In regard to this clone: Different DNA sequences within this sample yield the same CDR3. V is TRBV18 and J is TRBJ2-5; D remains unclear. V lost 2 bases and J 3 bases, leaving 1 base between the germline ends. Germline V lookup: CDR1 KGHSH, CDR2 LQKENI. This CDR3 spans 11 amino acids. In DNA, the CDR3 is TGTGCCAGCTCACCAAAAGAGACCCAGTACTTC. Its protein is CASSPKETQYF.

This clone was picked up a small number of times. This chain links TRBV6-5 with TRBJ1-1, with no clear D. The CDR3 has 12 residues. V was cut by 2 bases and J by 1 base, with 2 bases left in between. Germline V gene sequence: CDR1 MNHEY, CDR2 SVGAGI. The CDR3 nucleotides read TGTGCCAGCAGTTACAAGAACACTGAAGCTTTCTTT. Amino acid sequence: CASSYKNTEAFF.

The chain links TRBV9 to TRBJ2-1, with 8 nucleotides matching TRBD1. The V segment lost 4 bases and the J segment 9 bases; nucleotides outside the gene matches: 9. The germline V gene encodes CDR1 SGDLS and CDR2 YYNGEE. CDR3 length: 14 residues. This chain's CDR3 is CASSSGQASGEQFF. The CDR3 DNA sequence: TGTGCCAGCAGCTCGGGACAGGCATCTGGTGAGCAGTTCTTC.